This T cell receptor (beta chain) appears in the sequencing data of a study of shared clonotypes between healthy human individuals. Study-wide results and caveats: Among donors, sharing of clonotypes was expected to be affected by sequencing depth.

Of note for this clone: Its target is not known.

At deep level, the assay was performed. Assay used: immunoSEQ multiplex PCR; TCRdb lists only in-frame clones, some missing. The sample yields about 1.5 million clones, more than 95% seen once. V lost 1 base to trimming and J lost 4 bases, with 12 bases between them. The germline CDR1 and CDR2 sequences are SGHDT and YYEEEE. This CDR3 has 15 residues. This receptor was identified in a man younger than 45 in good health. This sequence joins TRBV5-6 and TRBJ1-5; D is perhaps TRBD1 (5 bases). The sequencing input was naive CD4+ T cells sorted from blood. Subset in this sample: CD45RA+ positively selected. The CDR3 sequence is CASSLSGARNQPQHF. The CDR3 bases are TGTGCCAGCAGCTTGTCCGGGGCGAGAAATCAGCCCCAGCATTTT.